This T cell receptor beta chain was documented in a study of PD-L1 blockade in urothelial cancer. Study overall: The researchers analyzed blood 3 weeks (second dose) and 6 weeks after treatment start.

Study-wide points: Lower than median blood TCR clonality before treatment predicted better survival.

Produced via immunoSEQ multiplex PCR; TCRdb's table is partial and in-frame only. Here the sample spans almost 50,000 clones, around 80% being singletons. Indicated time point: pretreatment peripheral blood. Comment on this clone: Its cognate antigen is unknown.

This sequence originates from a man in his 70s with urothelial cancer. The input for sequencing was PBMCs, taken around atezolizumab (anti-PD-L1) treatment.

The DNA for the CDR3 is TGTGCCAGCAGTGAAGGGGGACTGGGTGGCTATGGCTACACCTTC. It codes for CASSEGGLGGYGYTF. V is TRBV6-1 and J is TRBJ1-2; D perhaps matches TRBD1 (5 bases). The CDR3 spans 15 residues. Per germline, CDR1 MNHNS and CDR2 SASEGT. The V end lost 1 base, the J end lost 4 bases, and 13 bases lay between the germline ends.